Below, 8 T cell receptor beta chains from the same sample are listed, as sequenced in a study of OX40 agonist ivuxolimab in advanced cancers. This table comes from immunoSEQ multiplex PCR, and its TCRdb copy is limited to in-frame clones, with some not included. The sample shows 75,000 to 100,000 clones, around nine tenths of them seen only once. Material: CD4+ or CD8+ T cells sorted from blood, obtained in a trial of the OX40 agonist ivuxolimab. These receptors were taken from an adult with an advanced solid tumor such as melanoma, head and neck, liver or kidney cancer.

The rearrangement joins TRBV5-1 to TRBJ2-5; 13 nucleotides match TRBD2. J lost 5 bases, V lost 2 bases, and 6 bases had no gene match. This CDR3 is built from 16 residues. Germline CDR1 is SGHRS and CDR2 is YFSETQ. Here the CDR3 reads CASSFSGLAGLETQYF. The CDR3, as DNA: TGCGCCAGCAGCTTCTCGGGACTAGCGGGACTTGAGACCCAGTACTTC.

The chain combines TRBV19 with TRBJ2-5, with D possibly TRBD2 on 6 matching bases. With 6 bases removed from V and 2 bases from J, the gap between germline ends came to 13 bases. CDR1 and CDR2 from the germline V gene are LNHDA and SQIVND (reference sequence). CDR3 length: 14 residues. The CDR3 here is CASRRGTTQETQYF. The DNA of the CDR3 is TGTGCCAGTAGGCGCGGGACGACACAAGAGACCCAGTACTTC. Variable domain in full (rest from reference TRBV19 and TRBJ2-5): DGGITQSPKYLFRKEGQNVTLSCEQNLNHDAMYWYRQDPGQGLRLIYYSQIVNDFQKGDIAEGYSVSREKKESFPLTVTSAQKNPTAFYLCASRRGTTQETQYFGPGTRLLVL.

The chain combines TRBV28 with TRBJ2-7, with D possibly being TRBD2 (6 bases). Germline V CDR1 and CDR2: MDHEN, SYDVKM. V was pared by 7 bases and J by 5 bases, with 15 bases between. The CDR3 spans 13 residues. The CDR3 region is CASNGGGVNEQYF. As DNA, the CDR3 is TGTGCCAGCAACGGGGGAGGCGTGAACGAGCAGTACTTC.

The V gene is TRBV4-3, the J gene TRBJ2-2, with a possible D match to TRBD1 (6 bases). Germline V CDR1 and CDR2: LGHNA, YSLEER. The CDR3 totals 16 residues. V gave up 4 bases and J gave up 7 bases, with 19 bases separating them. The CDR3 DNA is TGCGCCAGCAGCCCACAGAGGGGGAGCTTCGGCGGGGAGCTGTTTTTT. It is translated as CASSPQRGSFGGELFF.

V and J are TRBV19 and TRBJ2-7; TRBD1 matches at 8 bases. J lost 4 bases, V lost 6 bases, and 11 bases had no gene match. The germline V gene encodes CDR1 LNHDA and CDR2 SQIVND (reference sequence). This CDR3 spans 15 amino acids. This CDR3 is CASSPTGQVKYEQYF. In DNA form, the CDR3 reads TGTGCCAGTAGCCCCACGGGACAGGTTAAATACGAGCAGTACTTC.

V usage is TRBV10-3 and J usage is TRBJ2-3, with a weak D call TRBD2 (6 bases). The CDR3 covers 13 residues. Trimming took 6 bases from V and 9 from J, leaving 16 bases between them. Germline CDR1 ENHRY, CDR2 SYGVKD. This chain's CDR3 is CAIRLAVEGTQYF. The CDR3 coding sequence is TGTGCCATCAGACTAGCCGTTGAGGGGACGCAGTATTTT.

This chain joins TRBV7-2 and TRBJ1-5; D is unclear. Trimming removed 1 base from V and 4 bases from J, with 11 bases in between. Germline V CDR1 and CDR2: SGHTA, FQGNSA. The CDR3 is 15 amino acids. CDR3 nucleotide sequence: TGTGCCAGCAGCTTAGTGAATGACGGGAATCAGCCCCAGCATTTT. Translation gives CASSLVNDGNQPQHF.

This clone occurred once. J is TRBJ2-3 and V is TRBV9; 14 positions agree with TRBD2. Germline loops: CDR1 SGDLS, CDR2 YYNGEE. CDR3 length equals 15 residues. V gave up 3 bases and J gave up 4 bases; unmatched junction bases: 1. CDR3 nucleotide sequence: TGTGCCAGCAGCGGACTAGCGGGAGGGCCAGATACGCAGTATTTT. Encoded protein: CASSGLAGGPDTQYF.